This TCR beta chain was observed in a study of shared clonotypes between healthy human individuals (dated by TCRdb to about 2020). Some background on the complete study: The cohort comprised a couple of women and a few men aged 18 to 49 years. Per donor, three plates each were used for CD4 naive and CD4 memory, two for CD8 naive, and one for CD8 memory. The study deeply sequenced blood TCR repertoires of about five healthy adults to estimate repertoire size and the extent of clonotype sharing between individuals. To increase sequencing depth and limit assay-specific biases, TCR repertoire library preparation and sequencing were carried out by different laboratories using diverse techniques. Each donor's leukapheresis produced roughly between roughly 0.94 and 9.5 billion PBMCs.

For this clone: It has no known antigen specificity. Base qualities are missing; no much larger clone stands one base away.

Study-wide conclusions, independent of this receptor: Only blood was sampled, and tissue TCR repertoires likely differ from those in blood. Rarefaction of sorted-subset datasets indicated incomplete sequencing despite the large sequencing depth. Sharing across several donors was observed for 5% to 6.5% of naive CD4, over 3% of naive CD8, over 2% of memory CD4, and roughly 0.43% of memory CD8 clonotypes. Pairwise subsampling led to the expectation that sequencing depth would affect the degree of clonotype sharing among donors. Higher generation probabilities were observed for clonotypes shared by all four sorted-subset donors than for non-shared clonotypes. Naive subsets generally had larger estimated clonotype richness than memory subsets did. Because the study included only a small number of donors, the genetic and exposure-history diversity represented was limited.

TCR CDR3 regions were amplified from genomic DNA by multiplex PCR using the deep immunoSEQ assay. Genomic DNA extracted from each cell subset was distributed evenly over all wells of several immunoSEQ 96-well plates, and each plate served as one replicate. Each replicate PCR for sorted subsets received roughly 0.2 ug genomic DNA, equal to roughly 30,000 T cell genomes. Purified libraries were quantified with a Qubit 3.0 fluorometer, sized on a Bioanalyzer 2100, and re-quantified with the KAPA Library Quantification kit. Each immunoSEQ 96-well plate was sequenced on its own single-read 150-cycle Illumina NextSeq 550 flow cell. From the authors' description of their analysis: Because the immunoSEQ output included only junctional sequences and no quality scores, the filtering could not be the same as the filtering used for full-length reads. To assign V/J genes and CDR3, sequences were annotated using PyIR, a Python wrapper for IgBLAST v1.9, with IMGT germline references. Reads were filtered out if the reads had weak V/J assignments (E-value above 1e-6), no CDR3, stop codons, out-of-frame junctions, or ambiguous translated residues. A V3J clonotype was defined by an identical inferred V gene, J gene, and CDR3 amino acid sequence. To compute the percentage overlap between repertoires, the number of shared unique clonotypes was divided by the size of the smaller repertoire. Richness of each repertoire was evaluated using RTK rarefaction, the Chao1 estimator, and Recon v2.1 estimates of unobserved clonotypes. Generation probabilities were computed with OLGA for all TCRbeta clonotypes obtained by the gDNA method from several donors. Sourced from immuneACCESS, this table was stored by TCRdb with only in-frame sequences that have V and J called. A share of the clones is absent; for the studies checked, an unresolved V gene accounts for under half, and the remainder has no known explanation. Clone size and V and J calls were adopted from that table, with D and trimming inferred from the DNA. Present in this sample are roughly 2 million clones, less than 95% of which were seen just once. In total, the top ten clones hold about 1.1% of the sample.

CD8 naive samples were obtained by positive selection for CCR7 among CD45RO-negative cells, yielding a CD45RA+CCR7+ population from which TemRA cells were excluded. Healthy HIV-negative adults with no recently reported acute infections or vaccinations were included as donors. Every donor was a Caucasian adult living in Nashville, Tennessee, USA. After blood collection by leukapheresis, PBMCs were isolated using Ficoll-Histopaque density gradient centrifugation and then cryopreserved in the vapor phase of liquid nitrogen. Analytical flow cytometry was used to check the purity and quantity of every magnetically sorted T cell population. Genomic DNA was isolated from each sorted fraction and quantified by UV absorbance on a Nanodrop 2000c. Reading the germline V gene (reference sequence) gives CDR1 MNHNY and CDR2 SVGAGI. The CDR3 sequence holds 16 residues, the cysteine and phenylalanine included. The CDR3 DNA has 48 bases and is translated from base 1. A distance of 22 bases separates the germline ends of V and J, which lose 7 bases and 6 bases respectively.

The TCR was taken from a man younger than 30 in good health. Sequencing was done on a sample of naive CD8+ T cells sorted from blood. The cell subset or site label on this specimen signifies: CD45RA+CCR7+. The rearranged chain carries TRBV6-6 and TRBJ2-1; there is no confident call for the D gene. CDR3 region: CASISPGFQEGNEQFF. The DNA is TGTGCCAGCATTTCCCCGGGTTTCCAGGAAGGCAATGAGCAGTTCTTC.